The entry below gives a single T cell receptor beta chain sequence along with its context. There are 15 residues in the CDR3. Trimming pared 8 bases from V and 2 bases from J, leaving 18 bases between. Germline V gene lookup returns CDR1 MDHEN and CDR2 SYDVKM. TCRdb reanalysed the RT-PCR reads using MiXCR and keeps one entry per CDR3 protein. The sample consists of fewer than 800,000 distinct CDR3 sequences, 12% to 15% of them appearing once. Sample: memory CD4+ T cells from blood. This receptor was obtained from a female donor in good health, serving as a healthy control. The gene calls are TRBV28 and TRBJ1-1; no firm D call. The CDR3 coding sequence is TGTGCCAGCTCCTCCTCTGGGCAGCAAAACACTGAAGCTTTCTTT. Its translation: CASSSSGQQNTEAFF.